A selection of T cell receptor beta chains follows, all from one sample in a study of CD8 T cells in ankylosing spondylitis. From the 5' RACE reads, TCRdb called clonotypes with MiXCR, one entry per CDR3 protein. The repertoire holds tens of thousands of distinct CDR3 sequences, with less than 4% as singletons. Sequenced sample: blood, either unsorted or a sorted T cell fraction (not recorded which). The source of these receptors is a male donor with ankylosing spondylitis or in good health (not recorded which). The CDR3 runs from the conserved cysteine through the conserved F or W. D genes are given only for firm matches. Rows may omit the clone size; those that give it use once, few, many or a size class.

>TRBV9|TRBJ2-2|TRBD1|many
TGTGCCAGCAGCGCGCCCCCCGGGACAGGGAGATCTTTGGGGGAGCTGTTTTTT
CASSAPPGTGRSLGELFF
>TRBV9|TRBJ2-1|-|many
TGTGCCAGCAGCGTACGTGGGAACAATGAGCAGTTCTTC
CASSVRGNNEQFF
>TRBV9|TRBJ2-5|-|many
TGTGCCAGCAGCGTAATGGGGCTTGGGCAAGAGACCCAGTACTTC
CASSVMGLGQETQYF
>TRBV9|TRBJ2-1|-|many
TGTGCCAGCAGCGTAGAGGTCGGCGTGAATGAGCAGTTCTTC
CASSVEVGVNEQFF
>TRBV9|TRBJ2-1|-|many
TGTGCCAGCGGCGGAATATTGGGGACCTACAATGAGCAGTTCTTC
CASGGILGTYNEQFF
>TRBV9|TRBJ2-2|-|many
TGTGCCAGCAGCGTCTCCCTCCTCGGGGGACCCGGGGAGCTGTTTTTT
CASSVSLLGGPGELFF
>TRBV9|TRBJ2-3|TRBD1|many
TGTGCCAGCAGCGTAGGGCCAGGGGGCCCGACAGATACGCAGTATTTT
CASSVGPGGPTDTQYF
>TRBV9|TRBJ2-1|TRBD2|-
TGTGCCAGCAGCGTAGAGGGGGGCCTAGCGGGGTTTGGCAATGAGCAGTTCTTC
CASSVEGGLAGFGNEQFF
>TRBV9|TRBJ2-1|-|many
TGTGCCAGCAGCCCCCAGTACACCTACAATGAGCAGTTCTTC
CASSPQYTYNEQFF
>TRBV9|TRBJ2-3|TRBD2|many
TGTGCCAGCAGCTTAACGACTAGCGGGAACAAGGATACGCAGTATTTT
CASSLTTSGNKDTQYF
>TRBV9|TRBJ2-1|TRBD2|many
TGTGCCAGCAATCGACTAGCGGGGCTCAATGAGCAGTTCTTC
CASNRLAGLNEQFF
>TRBV9|TRBJ1-6|-|many
TGTGCCAGCAGCGTAGCTGAGTCTTTCTCACCCCTCCACTTT
CASSVAESFSPLHF
>TRBV9|TRBJ2-1|-|few
TGTGCCAGCAGCGTAGACCCGGGACGGATTGAGCAGTTCTTC
CASSVDPGRIEQFF
>TRBV9|TRBJ1-1|-|few
TGTGCCAGCAGCGTCTCCGGCGTCGTCGGCGCTGAAGCTTTCTTT
CASSVSGVVGAEAFF
>TRBV9|TRBJ2-1|TRBD2|many
TGTGCCAGCAGCGCCGGTTCGCTAGCGGGGATTGAGCAGTTCTTC
CASSAGSLAGIEQFF
>TRBV9|TRBJ1-1|-|-
TGTGCCAGCAGCGCCACTTGGGGAGGGGGTACTGAAGCTTTCTTT
CASSATWGGGTEAFF
>TRBV9|TRBJ2-1|-|many
TGTGCCAGCAGCGTAGCCCTGAAGTTGGGGATTCACGGCAATGAGCAGTTCTTC
CASSVALKLGIHGNEQFF
>TRBV9|TRBJ2-3|-|many
TGTGCCAGCAGCGTAGGGACTATCGGCACAGATACGCAGTATTTT
CASSVGTIGTDTQYF
>TRBV9|TRBJ2-5|TRBD2|many
TGTGCCAGCAGCGTAGGAGGACTAGCGGGAGGGGGGGAGACCCAGTACTTC
CASSVGGLAGGGETQYF
>TRBV9|TRBJ1-1|-|many
TGTGCCAGCAGCGTAATGGGACCTGAAGCTTTCTTT
CASSVMGPEAFF
>TRBV9|TRBJ2-2|-|many
TGTGCCAGCAGCCCCCCGGGCAGGGCTGGGGAGCTGTTTTTT
CASSPPGRAGELFF
>TRBV9|TRBJ1-5|-|many
TGTGCCAGCAGCGTAGCTAGCGATATTAACCAGCCCCAGCATTTT
CASSVASDINQPQHF
>TRBV11-3|TRBJ2-2|-|many
TGTGCCAGCAGGTCCGGGCCCGGCGGCACCGGGGAGCTGTTTTTT
CASRSGPGGTGELFF
>TRBV9|TRBJ2-2|TRBD2|many
TGTGCCAGCAGCCCGCGGGCAGCGGGAAACACCGGGGAGCTGGTTTTT
CASSPRAAGNTGELVF
>TRBV9|TRBJ2-3|-|many
TGTGCCAGCAGCGTAGGTTCGGAGGCGGGGACCCGGTCTTTT
CASSVGSEAGTRSF
>TRBV9|TRBJ2-5|-|many
TGTGCCAGCAGCGTAGAAGGGAGTTTGGGGGAGACCCAGTACTTC
CASSVEGSLGETQYF
>TRBV9|TRBJ2-6|TRBD1|many
TGTGCCAGCAGCGGGGGACAGGGGACGCTCACTGGGGCCAACGTCCTGACTTTC
CASSGGQGTLTGANVLTF
>TRBV9|TRBJ2-1|TRBD1|many
TGTGCCAGCAGCGCCGGGACAGAGTACAATGAGCAGTTCTTC
CASSAGTEYNEQFF
>TRBV9|TRBJ2-3|TRBD2|many
TGTGCCAGCAGCGAACTAGCGGGGGGGCTTTTCCCAGATACGCAGTATTTT
CASSELAGGLFPDTQYF
>TRBV9|TRBJ2-3|TRBD2|few
TGTGCCAGCAGCGTAGCTACGAGCGGGGGACCAGATACGCAGTATTTT
CASSVATSGGPDTQYF
>TRBV9|TRBJ2-3|-|many
TGTGCCAGCAGCGTAATGTCGGGTTCAGATACGCAGTATTTT
CASSVMSGSDTQYF
>TRBV9|TRBJ2-1|-|many
TGTGCCAGCAGCCCTCCGGGCAACAATGAGCAGTTCTTC
CASSPPGNNEQFF
>TRBV9|TRBJ2-3|-|many
TGTGCCAGCAGCGTAGGGGGCCTGGAGGATACGCAGTATTTT
CASSVGGLEDTQYF